Sequencing of this T cell receptor (beta chain) was carried out in a study of OX40 agonist ivuxolimab in advanced cancers. This CDR3 spans 14 amino acids. Trimming left V 3 bases short and J 1 base short, with 8 bases between. CDR1 is LNHDA, CDR2 SQIVND, per germline (reference sequence). Produced via immunoSEQ multiplex PCR; TCRdb's table is partial and in-frame only. In the table there are fewer than 90,000 clones, around 89% of which are singletons. The chain couples TRBV19 to TRBJ2-3; D gene uncertain. Sequencing was performed on CD4+ or CD8+ T cells sorted from blood, taken in a trial of the OX40 agonist ivuxolimab. The clonotype originates from an adult with an advanced solid tumor such as melanoma, head and neck, liver or kidney cancer. The CDR3: CASSIYSGTDTQYF. The CDR3 DNA reads as TGTGCCAGTAGTATTTATTCGGGCACAGATACGCAGTATTTT.